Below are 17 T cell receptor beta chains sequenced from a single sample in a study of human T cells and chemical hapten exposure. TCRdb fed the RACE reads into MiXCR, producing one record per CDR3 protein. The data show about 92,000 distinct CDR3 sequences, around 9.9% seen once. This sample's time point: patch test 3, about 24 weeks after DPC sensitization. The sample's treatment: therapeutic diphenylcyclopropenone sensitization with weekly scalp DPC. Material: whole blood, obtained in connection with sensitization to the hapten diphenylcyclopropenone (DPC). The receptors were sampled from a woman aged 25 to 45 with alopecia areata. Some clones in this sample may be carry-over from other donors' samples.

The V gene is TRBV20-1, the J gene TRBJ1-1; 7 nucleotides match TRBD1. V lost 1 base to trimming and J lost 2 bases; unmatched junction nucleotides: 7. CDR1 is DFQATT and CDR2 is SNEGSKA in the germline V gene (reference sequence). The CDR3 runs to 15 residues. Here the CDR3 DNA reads TGCAGTGCTAGAGTTTTCGGACAGGTTAACACTGAAGCTTTCTTT. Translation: CSARVFGQVNTEAFF.

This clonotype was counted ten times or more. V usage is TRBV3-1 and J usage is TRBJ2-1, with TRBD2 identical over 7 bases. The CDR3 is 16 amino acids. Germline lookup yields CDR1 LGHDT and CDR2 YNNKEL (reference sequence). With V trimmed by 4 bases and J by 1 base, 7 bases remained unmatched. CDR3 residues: CASSPSLAVSYNEQFF. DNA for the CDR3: TGTGCCAGCAGCCCTTCCCTAGCGGTATCCTACAATGAGCAGTTCTTC.

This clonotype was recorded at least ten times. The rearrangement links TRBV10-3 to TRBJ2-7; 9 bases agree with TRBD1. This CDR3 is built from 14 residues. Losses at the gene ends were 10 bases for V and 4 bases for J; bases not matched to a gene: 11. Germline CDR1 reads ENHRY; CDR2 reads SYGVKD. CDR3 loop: CASLDRGSAYEQYF. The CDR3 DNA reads TGTGCCAGCTTGGACAGGGGCAGTGCGTACGAGCAGTACTTC.

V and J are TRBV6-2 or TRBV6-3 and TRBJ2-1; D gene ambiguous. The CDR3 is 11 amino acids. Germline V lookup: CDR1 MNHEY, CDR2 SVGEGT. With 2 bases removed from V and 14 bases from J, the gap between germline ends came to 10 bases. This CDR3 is CASSYASAKFF. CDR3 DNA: TGTGCCAGCAGTTACGCCTCGGCCAAGTTCTTC.

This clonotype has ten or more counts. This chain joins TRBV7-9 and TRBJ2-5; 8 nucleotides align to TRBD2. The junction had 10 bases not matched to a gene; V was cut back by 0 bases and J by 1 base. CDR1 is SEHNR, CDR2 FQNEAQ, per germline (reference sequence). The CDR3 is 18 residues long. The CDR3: CASSLALGAGGSQETQYF. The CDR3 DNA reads TGTGCCAGCAGCTTAGCGCTCGGCGCGGGGGGCTCCCAAGAGACCCAGTACTTC.

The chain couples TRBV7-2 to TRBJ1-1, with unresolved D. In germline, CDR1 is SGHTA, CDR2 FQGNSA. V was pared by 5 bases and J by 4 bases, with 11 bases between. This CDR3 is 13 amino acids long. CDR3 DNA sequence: TGTGCCAGCAGCCGAATTTTAACCACTGAAGCTTTCTTT. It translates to CASSRILTTEAFF.

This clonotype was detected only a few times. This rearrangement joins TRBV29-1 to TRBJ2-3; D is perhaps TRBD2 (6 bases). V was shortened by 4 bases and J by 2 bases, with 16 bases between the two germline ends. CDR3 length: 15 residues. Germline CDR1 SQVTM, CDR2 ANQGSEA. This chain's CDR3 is CSVADVGGDTDTQYF. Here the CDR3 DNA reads TGCAGCGTTGCGGATGTCGGAGGGGACACAGATACGCAGTATTTT.

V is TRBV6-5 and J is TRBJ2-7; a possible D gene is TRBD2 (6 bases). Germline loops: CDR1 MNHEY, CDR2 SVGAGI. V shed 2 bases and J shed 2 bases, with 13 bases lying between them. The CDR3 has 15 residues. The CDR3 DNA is TGTGCCAGCAGTTACGCGGGATCCCTTACCTACGAGCAGTACTTC. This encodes CASSYAGSLTYEQYF.

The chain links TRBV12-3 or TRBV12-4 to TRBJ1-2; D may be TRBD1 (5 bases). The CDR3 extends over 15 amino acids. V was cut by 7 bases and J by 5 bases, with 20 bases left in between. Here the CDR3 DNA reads TGTGCCAGCACCTTTGGTCCCCAGGGCGCGTATGGCTACACCTTC. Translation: CASTFGPQGAYGYTF.

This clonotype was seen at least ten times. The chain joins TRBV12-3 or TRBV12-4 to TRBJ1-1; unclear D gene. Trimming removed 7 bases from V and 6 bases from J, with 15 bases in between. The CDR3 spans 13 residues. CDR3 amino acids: CASIYSLGAEAFF. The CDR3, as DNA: TGTGCCAGCATTTATTCGCTGGGCGCTGAAGCTTTCTTT.

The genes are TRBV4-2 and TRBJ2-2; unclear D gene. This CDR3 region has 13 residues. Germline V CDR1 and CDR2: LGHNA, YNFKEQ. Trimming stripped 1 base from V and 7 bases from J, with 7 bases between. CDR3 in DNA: TGTGCCAGCAGCCAAGGTTTCGACGGGGAGCTGTTTTTT. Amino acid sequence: CASSQGFDGELFF.

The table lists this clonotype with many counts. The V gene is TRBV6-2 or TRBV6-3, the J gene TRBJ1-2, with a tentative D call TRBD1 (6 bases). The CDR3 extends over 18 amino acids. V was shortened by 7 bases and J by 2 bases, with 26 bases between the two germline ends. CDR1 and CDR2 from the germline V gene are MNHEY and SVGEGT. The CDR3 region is CASTDGAGGTKWNYGYTF. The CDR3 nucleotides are TGTGCCAGCACCGACGGGGCTGGGGGCACAAAGTGGAACTATGGCTACACCTTC.

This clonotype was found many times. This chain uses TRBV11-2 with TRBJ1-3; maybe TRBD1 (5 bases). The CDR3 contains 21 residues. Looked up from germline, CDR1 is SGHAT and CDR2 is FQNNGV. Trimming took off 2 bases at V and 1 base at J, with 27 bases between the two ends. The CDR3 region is CASSLKSPGREISGSGNTIYF. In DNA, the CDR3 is TGTGCCAGCAGCTTAAAATCGCCGGGCAGGGAAATCTCTGGATCTGGAAACACCATATATTTT.

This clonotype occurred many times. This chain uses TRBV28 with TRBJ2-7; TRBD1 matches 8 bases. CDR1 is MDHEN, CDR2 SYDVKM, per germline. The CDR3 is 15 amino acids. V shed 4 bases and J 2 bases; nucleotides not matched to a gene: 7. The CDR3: CASSSEGTGTYEQYF. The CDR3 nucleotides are TGTGCCAGCAGTTCGGAGGGGACAGGTACCTACGAGCAGTACTTC. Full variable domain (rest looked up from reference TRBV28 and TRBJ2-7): DVKVTQSSRYLVKRTGEKVFLECVQDMDHENMFWYRQDPGLGLRLIYFSYDVKMKEKGDIPEGYSVSREKKERFSLILESASTNQTSMYLCASSSEGTGTYEQYFGPGTRLTVT.

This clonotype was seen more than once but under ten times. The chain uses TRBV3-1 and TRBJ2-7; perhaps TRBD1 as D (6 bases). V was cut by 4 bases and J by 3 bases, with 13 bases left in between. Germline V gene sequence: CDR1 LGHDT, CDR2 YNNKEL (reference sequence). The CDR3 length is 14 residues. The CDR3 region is CASSPMGAGYEQYF. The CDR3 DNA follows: TGTGCCAGCAGCCCCATGGGGGCCGGCTACGAGCAGTACTTC.

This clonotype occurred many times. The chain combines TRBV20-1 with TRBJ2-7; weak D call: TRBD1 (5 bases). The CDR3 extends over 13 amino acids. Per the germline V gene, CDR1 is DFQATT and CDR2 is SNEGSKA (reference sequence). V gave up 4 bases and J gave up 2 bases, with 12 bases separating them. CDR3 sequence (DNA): TGCAGTGCTACAACAGGTTCGGCCTACGAGCAGTACGTC. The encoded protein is CSATTGSAYEQYV.

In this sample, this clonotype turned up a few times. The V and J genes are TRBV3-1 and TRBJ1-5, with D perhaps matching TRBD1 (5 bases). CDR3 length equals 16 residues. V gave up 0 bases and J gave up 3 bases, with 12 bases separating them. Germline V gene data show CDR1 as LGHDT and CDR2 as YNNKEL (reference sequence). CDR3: CASSQEGGVPNQPQHF. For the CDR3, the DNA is TGTGCCAGCAGCCAAGAGGGAGGGGTCCCCAATCAGCCCCAGCATTTT.